The 20 T cell receptor beta chains below were found in one sample sequenced in a study of blood T cell repertoires in COVID-19. Here immunoSEQ multiplex PCR was the method, and the copy in TCRdb shows in-frame clones only, minus some. The sample yields some 510,000 clones, approximately 87% seen once. Sequencing was done on a sample of PBMCs or T cells enriched from blood (not recorded which). These receptors originate from a woman aged 40-49 years who had recovered from COVID-19.

The V call is TRBV5-5, the J call TRBJ1-1; D remains ambiguous. CDR3 length equals 13 residues. Trimming cost V 1 base and J 11 bases, with 15 bases left between them. Germline values: CDR1 SGHKS, CDR2 YYEKEE (reference sequence). Here the CDR3 reads CASSLNRQSDAFF. The CDR3 DNA follows: TGTGCCAGCAGCTTGAATAGGCAGAGCGACGCTTTCTTT.

This chain links TRBV4-3 with TRBJ1-6; 11 nucleotides agree with TRBD1. The CDR3 is 15 residues long. The ends lost 1 base at V and 7 bases at J; junction bases unmatched: 0. The germline V gene has CDR1 LGHNA and CDR2 YSLEER. The CDR3 region has the DNA TGCGCCAGCAGCCAAGGGGACAGGGGGAATTCACCCCTCCACTTT. Translating gives CASSQGDRGNSPLHF.

Only a few counts were recorded for this clone. V gene TRBV4-3 combines with J gene TRBJ2-2; 7 bases line up with TRBD2. The CDR3 is 17 amino acids. The ends lost 0 bases at V and 5 bases at J; junction bases unmatched: 9. The germline gives CDR1 LGHNA, CDR2 YSLEER. The CDR3 sequence: CASSQDQGGGWTGELFF. CDR3 nucleotide sequence: TGCGCCAGCAGCCAAGATCAGGGCGGGGGTTGGACCGGGGAGCTGTTTTTT.

The genes are TRBV7-9 and TRBJ1-1; D is unclear. The CDR3 is 12 amino acids. CDR1 is SEHNR and CDR2 is FQNEAQ in the germline V gene (reference sequence). The V gene lost 1 base and the J gene lost 10 bases, with 10 bases spanning the gap. As DNA, the CDR3 is TGTGCCAGCAGCTTAGACGAGCCCATAGCTTTCTTT. It encodes CASSLDEPIAFF.

This sequence joins TRBV5-1 and TRBJ1-1, with D tentatively TRBD1 (6 bases). Germline CDR1 and CDR2: SGHRS and YFSETQ. V was cut by 4 bases and J by 4 bases, with 14 bases left in between. The CDR3 covers 14 residues. CDR3 sequence (DNA): TGCGCCAGCAGCCTTACAGGGACCGGCACTGAAGCTTTCTTT. It is translated as CASSLTGTGTEAFF.

The genes are TRBV3-1 (or the pseudogene TRBV3-2) and TRBJ2-1; a weak D match, TRBD2 (6 bases). The CDR3 is 15 residues long. V was trimmed by 5 bases and J by 7 bases, leaving 18 bases between them. The germline gives CDR1 LGHDT, CDR2 YNNKEL (reference sequence). CDR3 in amino acids: CASSALALMGNEQFF. The CDR3 nucleotides read TGTGCCAGCAGCGCACTAGCTCTGATGGGAAATGAGCAGTTCTTC.

In DNA, the CDR3 is TGTGCCAGCACCAGCCCCGGGAGCGGCTACACCTTC. Protein product: CASTSPGSGYTF. The chain uses TRBV12-3 or TRBV12-4 and TRBJ1-2; no definite D call. V shed 7 bases and J shed 8 bases, with 14 bases lying between them. This CDR3 comprises 12 residues.

V and J are TRBV7-8 and TRBJ1-4, with 7 bases matching TRBD1. This CDR3 spans 14 amino acids. The germline V gene has CDR1 SGHVS and CDR2 FQNEAQ. The V and J ends lost 2 bases and 4 bases, in that order; junction bases with no gene match: 1. CDR3 residues: CASSLRDSNEKLFF. CDR3 nucleotides: TGTGCCAGCAGCTTACGGGACAGTAATGAAAAACTGTTTTTT.

The V and J genes are TRBV5-5 and TRBJ1-2, with D possibly matching TRBD1 (6 bases). This CDR3 spans 14 amino acids. Germline values: CDR1 SGHKS, CDR2 YYEKEE (reference sequence). V lost 1 base and J lost 3, with 10 bases in between. This chain's CDR3 is CASSLLGGDYGYTF. The CDR3 nucleotides read TGTGCCAGCAGCTTGTTAGGGGGGGACTATGGCTACACCTTC.

This clone was seen a few times. CDR3 protein: CASSLMGEDEKLFF. In DNA form, the CDR3 reads TGTGCCAGCAGCTTAATGGGAGAGGATGAAAAACTGTTTTTT. The J gene is TRBJ1-4, the V gene TRBV7-9; D is undetermined. Trimming shortened V by 2 bases and J by 6 bases, and 10 bases separated the two germline ends. The CDR3 covers 14 residues. Germline-derived CDR1 and CDR2 are SEHNR and FQNEAQ (reference sequence). The full variable domain, rest sourced from reference TRBV7-9 and TRBJ1-4, is DTGVSQNPRHKITKRGQNVTFRCDPISEHNRLYWYRQTLGQGPEFLTYFQNEAQLEKSRLLSDRFSAERPKGSFSTLEIQRTEQGDSAMYLCASSLMGEDEKLFFGSGTQLSVL.

The chain is built from TRBV6-2 or TRBV6-3 and TRBJ1-1; D ambiguous. This CDR3 spans 15 amino acids. Trimming removed 5 bases at V and 3 bases at J, with 16 bases between. Germline V gives CDR1 MNHEY, CDR2 SVGEGT. The CDR3 loop is CASSTRELRYTEAFF. The CDR3 DNA reads TGTGCCAGCAGTACTCGAGAACTACGATACACTGAAGCTTTCTTT.

With regard to this clone: The junction shows a germline mismatch at one end, possibly a read error. The chain has TRBV18 and TRBJ2-7; 13 bases are a match to TRBD2. Germline CDR1 reads KGHSH; CDR2 reads LQKENI. This CDR3 is built from 15 residues. The CDR3 coding sequence is TGTGCCAGCTCACCATCCAGCGGACTAGCGGGGGTCGGAATCTTC. Protein: CASSPSSGLAGVGIF.

The V and J genes are TRBV7-9 and TRBJ2-7; D is unresolved. This CDR3 has 14 amino acids. V was shortened by 1 base and J by 3 bases, with 10 bases between the two germline ends. Germline assignment: CDR1 SEHNR and CDR2 FQNEAQ (reference sequence). CDR3 in DNA: TGTGCCAGCAGCTTAGATCTACGTGGCTACGAGCAGTACTTC. Its protein product is CASSLDLRGYEQYF.

CDR3 in amino acids: CSAEGVGEAFF. CDR3 in DNA: TGCAGTGCCGAGGGGGTAGGTGAAGCTTTCTTT. The chain carries TRBV20-1 and TRBJ1-1; D is possibly TRBD1 (6 bases). The CDR3 is made up of 11 amino acids. Trimming pared 6 bases from V and 7 bases from J, leaving 12 bases between. Germline-derived CDR1 and CDR2 are DFQATT and SNEGSKA (reference sequence).

V usage is TRBV6-8 and J usage is TRBJ1-1; D perhaps matches TRBD1 (5 bases). Trimming cost V 2 bases and J 6 bases, with 7 bases left between them. The CDR3 spans 12 residues. Germline lookup yields CDR1 MNHGY and CDR2 SAAAGT. The CDR3 loop is CASSYRGAEAFF. Here the CDR3 DNA reads TGTGCCAGCAGTTACCGGGGGGCTGAAGCTTTCTTT.

This clone was found a few times. This rearrangement joins TRBV4-3 to TRBJ2-7; maybe TRBD2 (5 bases). This CDR3 has 16 residues. Germline V gene sequence: CDR1 LGHNA, CDR2 YSLEER. The V gene lost 0 bases and the J gene lost 6 bases, with 18 bases spanning the gap. The CDR3, as DNA: TGCGCCAGCAGCCAAGATCCGAGGGTGGGTTTGGGCGAGCAGTACTTC. It specifies CASSQDPRVGLGEQYF.

This clone was picked up one time. At one end the junction does not follow the germline gene, possibly because of a read error. This chain joins TRBV27 and TRBJ2-3; 12 nucleotides line up with TRBD2. The germline V gene encodes CDR1 MNHEY and CDR2 SMNVEV (reference sequence). There are 19 residues in the CDR3. The chain's CDR3 is CATSSHGLAGYLDADTQYF. The CDR3 nucleotides read TGTGCCACCAGTTCGCATGGACTAGCGGGATATCTCGACGCAGATACGCAGTATTTT.

This chain connects TRBV10-2 to TRBJ1-5, with D possibly being TRBD1 (6 bases). CDR3 size: 16 residues. The germline gives CDR1 WSHSY, CDR2 SAAADI. Trimming cost V 3 bases and J 0 bases, with 12 bases left between them. CDR3 amino acids: CASSDRGQYSNQPQHF. In DNA form, the CDR3 reads TGCGCCAGCAGTGACAGAGGACAGTATAGCAATCAGCCCCAGCATTTT.

V and J are TRBV9 and TRBJ2-1, with D unresolved. This CDR3 has 12 amino acids. In germline, CDR1 is SGDLS, CDR2 YYNGEE. Trimming took off 4 bases at V and 6 bases at J, with 8 bases between the two ends. The CDR3 sequence is CASSLRLNEQFF. The CDR3 nucleotides are TGTGCCAGCAGCCTAAGACTCAATGAGCAGTTCTTC.

DNA for the CDR3: TGTGCCAGCAGCTACCGACAGGGTAACTATGGCTACACCTTC. As protein: CASSYRQGNYGYTF. This chain connects TRBV27 to TRBJ1-2; 7 nucleotides match TRBD1. Germline loops: CDR1 MNHEY, CDR2 SMNVEV (reference sequence). Trimming cost V 6 bases and J 1 base; bases outside gene matches: 5. The CDR3 runs to 14 residues.